A single sample gave rise to the 7 T cell receptor beta chains below, sequenced in a study of beta chain features in type 1 diabetes. Every isolated RNA sample was fully reverse transcribed, so sequencing captured expressed TCRB transcripts. TCRdb keeps only in-frame clones here, not all; method: immunoSEQ multiplex PCR. Among just under 150,000 clones listed, roughly a tenth were seen once. Sequenced sample: naive CD4+ T cells from blood. All receptors come from a man between 18 and 35 years old in good health.

This clone occurred a few times. The chain has TRBV7-7 and TRBJ2-7; TRBD1 agrees at 10 bases. The junction had 8 bases not matched to a gene; V was cut back by 7 bases and J by 5 bases. Germline V lookup: CDR1 SSHAT, CDR2 FNYEAQ (reference sequence). The CDR3 consists of 14 residues. The CDR3 is CASTPRDRGHEQYF. In nucleotides, the CDR3 is TGTGCCAGCACGCCACGGGACAGGGGCCACGAGCAGTACTTC.

The chain joins TRBV30 to TRBJ1-1; 9 bases agree with TRBD1. The CDR3 consists of 12 residues. CDR1 is GTSNPN, CDR2 SVGIG, per germline (reference sequence). Trimming took 8 bases from V and 5 from J; bases not matched to a gene: 6. The CDR3 region has the DNA TGTGCCCAGGGACAGGGAGGGACTGAAGCTTTCTTT. Protein: CAQGQGGTEAFF.

The CDR3 nucleotides are TGTGCCAGCAGTTCCCCAGGGGGCAACACCGGGGAGCTGTTTTTT. This codes for CASSSPGGNTGELFF. V is TRBV28 and J is TRBJ2-2; 8 bases agree with TRBD1. The germline gives CDR1 MDHEN, CDR2 SYDVKM. The ends lost 4 bases at V and 2 bases at J; junction bases unmatched: 3. The CDR3 loop spans 15 amino acids. The full variable domain, completed using reference TRBV28 and TRBJ2-2, is DVKVTQSSRYLVKRTGEKVFLECVQDMDHENMFWYRQDPGLGLRLIYFSYDVKMKEKGDIPEGYSVSREKKERFSLILESASTNQTSMYLCASSSPGGNTGELFFGEGSRLTVL.

Only a few counts were recorded for this clone. V gene TRBV11-2 combines with J gene TRBJ2-5, with 9 bases fitting TRBD1. The germline gives CDR1 SGHAT, CDR2 FQNNGV. The CDR3 consists of 15 residues. The ends lost 5 bases at V and 4 bases at J; junction bases unmatched: 8. DNA for the CDR3: TGTGCCAGCAGCCCATGGACAGGGGACAGAGAGACCCAGTACTTC. It yields the protein CASSPWTGDRETQYF.

This clone has more than one count but fewer than ten. The CDR3 spells CASSLVVVPTGETQYF. The CDR3 nucleotides read TGCGCCAGCAGCTTGGTCGTGGTCCCCACAGGAGAGACCCAGTACTTC. The V and J genes are TRBV5-1 and TRBJ2-5, with D tentatively TRBD1 (5 bases). There are 16 residues in the CDR3. The V and J ends lost 0 bases and 4 bases respectively, with 16 bases between them. Germline loops: CDR1 SGHRS, CDR2 YFSETQ. Full variable domain (remainder filled in from reference TRBV5-1 and TRBJ2-5): KAGVTQTPRYLIKTRGQQVTLSCSPISGHRSVSWYQQTPGQGLQFLFEYFSETQRNKGNFPGRFSGRQFSNSRSEMNVSTLELGDSALYLCASSLVVVPTGETQYFGPGTRLLVL.

In its sample, this clone was seen a few times. The chain links TRBV7-2 to TRBJ1-3, with no clear D. Germline CDR1 and CDR2: SGHTA and FQGNSA. The CDR3 loop spans 16 amino acids. V was clipped by 1 base and J by 0 bases, with 10 bases between them. The CDR3 is CASSLGGFLSGNTIYF. The CDR3 region has the DNA TGTGCCAGCAGCTTAGGAGGGTTTCTCTCTGGAAACACCATATATTTT.

This chain links TRBV28 with TRBJ2-4; no clear D gene. Germline CDR1 and CDR2: MDHEN and SYDVKM. Trimming removed 4 bases at V and 3 bases at J, with 13 bases between. This CDR3 is 15 amino acids long. The DNA for the CDR3 is TGTGCCAGCAGTTCACAGAAGAAGGACAAAAACATTCAGTACTTC. Translating gives CASSSQKKDKNIQYF.